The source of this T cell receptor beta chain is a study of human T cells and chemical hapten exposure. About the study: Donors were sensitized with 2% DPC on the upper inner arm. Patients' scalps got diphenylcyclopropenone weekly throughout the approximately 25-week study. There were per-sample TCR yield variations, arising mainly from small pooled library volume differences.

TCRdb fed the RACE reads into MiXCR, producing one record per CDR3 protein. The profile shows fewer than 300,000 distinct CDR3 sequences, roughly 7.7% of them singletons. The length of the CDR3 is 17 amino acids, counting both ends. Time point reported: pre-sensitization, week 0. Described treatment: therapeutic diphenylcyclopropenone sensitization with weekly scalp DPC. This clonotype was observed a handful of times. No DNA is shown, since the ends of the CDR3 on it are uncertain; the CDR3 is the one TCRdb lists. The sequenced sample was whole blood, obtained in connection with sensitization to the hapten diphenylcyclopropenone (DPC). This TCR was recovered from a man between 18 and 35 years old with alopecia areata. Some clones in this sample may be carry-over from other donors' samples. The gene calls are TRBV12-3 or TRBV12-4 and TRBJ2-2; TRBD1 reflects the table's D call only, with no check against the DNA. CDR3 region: CASSSSGRTTNTGELFF.